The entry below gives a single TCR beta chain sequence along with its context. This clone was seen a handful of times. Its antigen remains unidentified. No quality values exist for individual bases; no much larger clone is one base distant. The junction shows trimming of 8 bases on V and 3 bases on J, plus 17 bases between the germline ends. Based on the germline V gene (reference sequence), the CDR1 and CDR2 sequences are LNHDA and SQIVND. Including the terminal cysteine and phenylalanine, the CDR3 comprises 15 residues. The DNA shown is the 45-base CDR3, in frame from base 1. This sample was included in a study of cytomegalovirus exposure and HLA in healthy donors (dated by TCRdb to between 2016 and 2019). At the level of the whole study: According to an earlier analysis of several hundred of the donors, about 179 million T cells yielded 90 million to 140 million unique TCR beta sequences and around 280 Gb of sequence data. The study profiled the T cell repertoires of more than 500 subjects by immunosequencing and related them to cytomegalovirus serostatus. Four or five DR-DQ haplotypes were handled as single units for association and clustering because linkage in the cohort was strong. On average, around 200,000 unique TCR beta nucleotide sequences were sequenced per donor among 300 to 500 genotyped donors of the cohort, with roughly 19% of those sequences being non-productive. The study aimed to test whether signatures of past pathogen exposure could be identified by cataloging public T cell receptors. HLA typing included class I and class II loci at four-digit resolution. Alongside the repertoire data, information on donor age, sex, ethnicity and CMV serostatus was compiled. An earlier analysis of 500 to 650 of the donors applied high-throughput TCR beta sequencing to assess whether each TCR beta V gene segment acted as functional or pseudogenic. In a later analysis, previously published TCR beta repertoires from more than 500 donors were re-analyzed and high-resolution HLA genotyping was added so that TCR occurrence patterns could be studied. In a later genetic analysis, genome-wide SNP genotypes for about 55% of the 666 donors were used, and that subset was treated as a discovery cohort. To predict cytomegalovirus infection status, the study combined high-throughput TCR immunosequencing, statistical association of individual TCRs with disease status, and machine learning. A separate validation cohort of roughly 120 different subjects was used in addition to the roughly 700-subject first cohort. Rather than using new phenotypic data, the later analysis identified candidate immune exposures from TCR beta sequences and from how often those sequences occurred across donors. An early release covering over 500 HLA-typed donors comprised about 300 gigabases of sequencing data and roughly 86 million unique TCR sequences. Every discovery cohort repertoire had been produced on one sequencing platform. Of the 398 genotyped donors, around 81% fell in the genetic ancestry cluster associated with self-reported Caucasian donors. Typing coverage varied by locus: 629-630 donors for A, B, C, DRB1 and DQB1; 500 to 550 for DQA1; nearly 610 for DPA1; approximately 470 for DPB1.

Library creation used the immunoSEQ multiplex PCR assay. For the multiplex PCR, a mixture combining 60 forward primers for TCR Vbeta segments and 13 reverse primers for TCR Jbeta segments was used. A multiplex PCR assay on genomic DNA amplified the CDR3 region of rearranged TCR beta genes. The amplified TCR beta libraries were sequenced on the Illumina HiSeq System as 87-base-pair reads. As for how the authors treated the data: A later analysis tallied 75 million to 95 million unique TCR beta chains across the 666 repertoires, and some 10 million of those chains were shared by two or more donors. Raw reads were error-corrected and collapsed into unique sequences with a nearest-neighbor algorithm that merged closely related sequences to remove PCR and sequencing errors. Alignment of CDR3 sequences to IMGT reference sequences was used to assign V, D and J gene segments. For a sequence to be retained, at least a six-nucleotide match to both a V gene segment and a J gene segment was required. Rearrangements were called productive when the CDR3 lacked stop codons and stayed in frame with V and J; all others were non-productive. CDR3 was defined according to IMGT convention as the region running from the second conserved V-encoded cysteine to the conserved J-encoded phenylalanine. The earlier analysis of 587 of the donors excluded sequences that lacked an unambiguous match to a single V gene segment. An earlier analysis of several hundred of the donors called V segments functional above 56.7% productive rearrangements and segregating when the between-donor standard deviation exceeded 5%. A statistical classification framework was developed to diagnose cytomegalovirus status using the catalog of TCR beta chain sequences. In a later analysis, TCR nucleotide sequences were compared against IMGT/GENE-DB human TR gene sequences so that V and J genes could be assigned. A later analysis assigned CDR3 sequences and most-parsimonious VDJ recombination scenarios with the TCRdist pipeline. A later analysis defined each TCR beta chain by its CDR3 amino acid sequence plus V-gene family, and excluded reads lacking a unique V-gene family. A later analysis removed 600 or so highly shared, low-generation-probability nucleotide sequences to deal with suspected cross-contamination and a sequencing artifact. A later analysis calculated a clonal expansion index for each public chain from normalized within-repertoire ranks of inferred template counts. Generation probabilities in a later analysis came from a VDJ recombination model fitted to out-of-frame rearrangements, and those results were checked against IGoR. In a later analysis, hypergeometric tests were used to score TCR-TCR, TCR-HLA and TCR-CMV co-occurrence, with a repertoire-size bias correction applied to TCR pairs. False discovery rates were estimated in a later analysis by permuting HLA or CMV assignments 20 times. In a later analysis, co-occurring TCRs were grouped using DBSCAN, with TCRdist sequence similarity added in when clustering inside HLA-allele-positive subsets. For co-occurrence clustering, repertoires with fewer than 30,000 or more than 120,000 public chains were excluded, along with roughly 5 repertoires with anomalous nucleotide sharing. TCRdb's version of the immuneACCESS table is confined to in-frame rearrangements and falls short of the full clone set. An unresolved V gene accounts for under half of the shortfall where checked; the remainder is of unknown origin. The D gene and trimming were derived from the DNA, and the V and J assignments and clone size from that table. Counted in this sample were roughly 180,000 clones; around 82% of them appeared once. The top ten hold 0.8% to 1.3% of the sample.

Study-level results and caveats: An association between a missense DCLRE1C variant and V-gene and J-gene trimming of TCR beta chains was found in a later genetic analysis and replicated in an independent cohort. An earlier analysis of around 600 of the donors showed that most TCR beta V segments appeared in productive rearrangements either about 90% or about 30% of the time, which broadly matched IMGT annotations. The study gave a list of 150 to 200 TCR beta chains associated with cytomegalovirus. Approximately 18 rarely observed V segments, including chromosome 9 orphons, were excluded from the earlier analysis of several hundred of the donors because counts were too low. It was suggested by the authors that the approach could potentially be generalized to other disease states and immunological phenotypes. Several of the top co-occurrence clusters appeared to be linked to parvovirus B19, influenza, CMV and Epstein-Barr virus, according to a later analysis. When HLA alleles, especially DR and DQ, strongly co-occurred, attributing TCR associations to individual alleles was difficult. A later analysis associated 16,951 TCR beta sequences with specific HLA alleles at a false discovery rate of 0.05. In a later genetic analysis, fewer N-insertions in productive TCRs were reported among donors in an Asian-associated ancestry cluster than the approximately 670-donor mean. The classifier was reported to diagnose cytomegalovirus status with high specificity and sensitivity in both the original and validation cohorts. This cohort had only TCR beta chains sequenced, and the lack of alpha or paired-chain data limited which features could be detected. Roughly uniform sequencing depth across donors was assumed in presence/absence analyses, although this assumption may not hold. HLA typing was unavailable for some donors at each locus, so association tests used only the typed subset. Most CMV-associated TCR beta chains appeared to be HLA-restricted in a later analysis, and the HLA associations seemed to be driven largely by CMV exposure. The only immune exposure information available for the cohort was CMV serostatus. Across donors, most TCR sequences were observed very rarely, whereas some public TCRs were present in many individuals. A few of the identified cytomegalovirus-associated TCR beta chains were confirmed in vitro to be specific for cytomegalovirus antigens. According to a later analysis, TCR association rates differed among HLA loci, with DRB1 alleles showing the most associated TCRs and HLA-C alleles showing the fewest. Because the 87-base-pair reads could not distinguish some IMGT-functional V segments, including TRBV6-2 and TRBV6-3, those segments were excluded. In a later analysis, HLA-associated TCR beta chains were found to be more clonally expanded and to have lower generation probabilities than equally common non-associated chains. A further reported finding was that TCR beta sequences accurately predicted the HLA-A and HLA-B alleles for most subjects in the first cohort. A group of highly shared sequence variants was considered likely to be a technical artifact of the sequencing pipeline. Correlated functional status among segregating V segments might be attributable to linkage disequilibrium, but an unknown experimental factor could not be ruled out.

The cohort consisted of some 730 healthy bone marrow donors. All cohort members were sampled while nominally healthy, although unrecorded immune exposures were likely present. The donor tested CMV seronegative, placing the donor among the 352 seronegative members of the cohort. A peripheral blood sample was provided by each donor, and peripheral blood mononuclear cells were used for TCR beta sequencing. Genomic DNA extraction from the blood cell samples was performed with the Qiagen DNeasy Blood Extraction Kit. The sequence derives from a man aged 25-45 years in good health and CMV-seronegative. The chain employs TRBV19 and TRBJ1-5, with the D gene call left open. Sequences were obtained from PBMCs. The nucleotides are TGTGCCAGTTCTCCCACGGGGATACTCAATCAGCCCCAGCATTTT. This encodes CASSPTGILNQPQHF.